These 14 T cell receptor beta chains came from one sample sequenced in a study of blood T cell repertoires in COVID-19. The data were produced by immunoSEQ multiplex PCR, yet TCRdb's version contains in-frame clones alone and is incomplete. Of some 120,000 clones listed, 55% to 70% are singletons. Sequenced input: peripheral blood. These receptors came from a woman between 65 and 79 years old with acute or convalescent COVID-19.

The chain carries TRBV10-3 and TRBJ1-1; tentative D call: TRBD1 (6 bases). Germline CDR1 and CDR2: ENHRY and SYGVKD. V was pared by 2 bases and J by 5 bases, with 9 bases between. The CDR3 extends over 13 amino acids. For the CDR3, the DNA is TGTGCCATCAGTGAGGTGGACAGAACTGAAGCTTTCTTT. Translating gives CAISEVDRTEAFF.

The rearrangement links TRBV10-3 to TRBJ2-5; a weak D match, TRBD1 (6 bases). Deletions cut 5 bases from V and 2 bases from J, with 9 bases between. The CDR3 runs 13 residues. The V gene's germline CDR1 is ENHRY and CDR2 SYGVKD. The CDR3 is CAISTGSQETQYF. CDR3 nucleotide sequence: TGTGCCATCAGTACAGGGTCTCAAGAGACCCAGTACTTC.

This clone occurred many times. J is TRBJ1-6 and V is TRBV28, with TRBD1 identical over 8 bases. Germline values: CDR1 MDHEN, CDR2 SYDVKM. The CDR3 totals 14 residues. Trimming at V came to 5 bases and at J to 6 bases, leaving 3 bases not matched to a gene. The CDR3 loop is CASSLTGGNSPLHF. CDR3 sequence (DNA): TGTGCCAGCAGTCTCACAGGGGGTAATTCACCCCTCCACTTT.

The chain joins TRBV19 to TRBJ2-2, with 9 bases matching TRBD1. This CDR3 spans 13 amino acids. Germline assignment: CDR1 LNHDA and CDR2 SQIVND (reference sequence). V was pared by 1 base and J by 16 bases, with 7 bases of the junction left unmatched. The CDR3 sequence: CASSIARDRVQFF. Here the CDR3 DNA reads TGTGCCAGTAGTATAGCCCGGGACAGGGTACAGTTTTTT.

This clone turned up a few times. The CDR3 loop is CASRDRRWGADTQYF. In DNA form, the CDR3 reads TGTGCCAGCCGGGACAGGAGATGGGGGGCAGATACGCAGTATTTT. The chain uses TRBV6-5 and TRBJ2-3; 8 bases are a match to TRBD1. This CDR3 spans 15 amino acids. V gave up 8 bases and J gave up 4 bases; unmatched junction bases: 11. Germline assignment: CDR1 MNHEY and CDR2 SVGAGI.

This clone has only a few counts. The chain joins TRBV5-8 to TRBJ2-4; a weak D match, TRBD2 (6 bases). Germline V lookup: CDR1 SGHTS, CDR2 YDEGEE. The CDR3 totals 18 residues. Trimming took off 1 base at V and 1 base at J, with 18 bases between the two ends. The CDR3 here is CASSLYRRGSGAKNIQYF. The CDR3 DNA follows: TGTGCCAGCAGCTTGTACAGGCGGGGTTCGGGGGCCAAAAACATTCAGTACTTC.

The chain recombines TRBV7-2 with TRBJ1-6, with D uncertain. Germline values: CDR1 SGHTA, CDR2 FQGNSA. The CDR3 has 13 amino acids. V was clipped by 5 bases and J by 10 bases, with 12 bases between them. The CDR3 protein is CASSPRLGSPLHF. In nucleotides, the CDR3 is TGTGCCAGCAGCCCCCGACTAGGGTCACCCCTCCACTTT.

There are many counts of this clone. The chain combines TRBV19 with TRBJ1-5; TRBD1 might be the D (5 bases). The germline gives CDR1 LNHDA, CDR2 SQIVND (reference sequence). V lost 3 bases and J 7 bases, leaving 10 bases between the germline ends. This CDR3 has 13 amino acids. CDR3 DNA: TGTGCCAGTAGTATCCAGCGGGACCAGCCCCAGCATTTT. Protein product: CASSIQRDQPQHF.

This clone was seen only once. CDR3 sequence: CASRASTASGELFF. In nucleotides, the CDR3 is TGCGCCAGCAGGGCCTCGACTGCATCAGGGGAGCTGTTTTTT. The V and J genes are TRBV5-1 and TRBJ2-2; D is ambiguous. The CDR3 spans 14 residues. Trimming removed 5 bases at V and 8 bases at J, with 16 bases between. The germline V gene encodes CDR1 SGHRS and CDR2 YFSETQ.

This clone was counted a few times. The gene calls are TRBV11-2 and TRBJ1-1, with D uncertain. CDR3 length: 14 residues. Germline lookup yields CDR1 SGHAT and CDR2 FQNNGV. V was clipped by 4 bases and J by 0 bases, with 9 bases between them. CDR3 in DNA: TGTGCCAGCAGCTCTCGGGAGATGAACACTGAAGCTTTCTTT. It encodes CASSSREMNTEAFF. Together with reference TRBV11-2 and TRBJ1-1, the CDR3 gives the full variable domain: EAGVAQSPRYKIIEKRQSVAFWCNPISGHATLYWYQQILGQGPKLLIQFQNNGVVDDSQLPKDRFSAERLKGVDSTLKIQPAKLEDSAVYLCASSSREMNTEAFFGQGTRLTVV.

This clone was seen repeatedly, ten times or more. The chain combines TRBV14 with TRBJ1-3, with a tentative D call TRBD1 (6 bases). This CDR3 spans 15 amino acids. Trimming took 1 base from V and 7 from J, leaving 14 bases between them. CDR1 is SGHDN, CDR2 FVKESK, per germline. The CDR3 sequence: CASSQGATGWNTIYF. The CDR3 DNA follows: TGTGCCAGCAGCCAAGGAGCTACAGGGTGGAACACCATATATTTT.

The gene calls are TRBV5-1 and TRBJ1-1; 10 positions agree with TRBD1. V shed 3 bases, J shed 5 bases, and the junction held 4 bases outside the gene matches. This CDR3 has 14 residues. Germline V gene sequence: CDR1 SGHRS, CDR2 YFSETQ. The CDR3 loop is CASSSGQGRTEAFF. The CDR3 DNA reads TGCGCCAGCAGCTCGGGACAGGGGCGGACTGAAGCTTTCTTT.

The rearrangement joins TRBV9 to TRBJ1-4; 7 bases are a match to TRBD1. Germline V CDR1 and CDR2: SGDLS, YYNGEE. The V segment lost 3 bases and the J segment 0 bases; nucleotides outside the gene matches: 8. The CDR3 covers 17 residues. The CDR3 nucleotides are TGTGCCAGCAGCGAATACGGGGACAGTGCAACTAATGAAAAACTGTTTTTT. This translates into CASSEYGDSATNEKLFF.

The V and J genes are TRBV3-1 (or the pseudogene TRBV3-2) and TRBJ2-7; a weak D match, TRBD1 (5 bases). The V gene lost 1 base and the J gene lost 6 bases, with 16 bases spanning the gap. From germline, CDR1 is LGHDT and CDR2 YNNKEL (reference sequence). This CDR3 region has 15 residues. The CDR3 loop reads CASSQGTGLGREQYF. The CDR3 bases are TGTGCCAGCAGCCAAGGGACCGGGTTGGGGCGCGAGCAGTACTTC.